Reported below is one T cell receptor beta chain. The antigen is not known. Generated by immunoSEQ multiplex PCR, the TCRdb table keeps only in-frame clones and is missing some. The sample holds more than 75,000 clones, 82% seen once. This sample stems from a study of T cell clones after liver transplantation. The overall study: Tolerance: complete withdrawal held at least one year, liver enzymes staying within twice normal.

Regarding the study as a whole: Low donor cell numbers restricted donor-reactive repertoire measurement in a couple of subjects.

Per germline, CDR1 SEHNR and CDR2 FQNEAQ (reference sequence). V shed 1 base and J shed 2 bases, with 14 bases lying between them. This CDR3 region has 16 residues. The TCR originated in a human patient who received a liver transplant. Some T cells may be graft donor cells. The gene calls are TRBV7-9 and TRBJ2-5, with D possibly TRBD1 on 5 matching bases. Here the sequenced sample was CD4+ T cells from blood, taken approximately 3.5 years after liver transplant. CDR3 residues: CASSLGPGRSQETQYF. Here the CDR3 DNA reads TGTGCCAGCAGCTTAGGCCCAGGGCGGTCTCAAGAGACCCAGTACTTC. Using reference TRBV7-9 and TRBJ2-5 for the parts outside the CDR3, the full variable domain is DTGVSQNPRHKITKRGQNVTFRCDPISEHNRLYWYRQTLGQGPEFLTYFQNEAQLEKSRLLSDRFSAERPKGSFSTLEIQRTEQGDSAMYLCASSLGPGRSQETQYFGPGTRLLVL.